The 11 T cell receptor beta chains below were found in one sample sequenced in a study of cytomegalovirus exposure and HLA in healthy donors. Researchers ran the PCR with 60 Vbeta and 13 Jbeta primers. This table comes from immunoSEQ multiplex PCR, and its TCRdb copy is limited to in-frame clones, with some not included. The table has 100,000 to 150,000 clones, more than 75% seen once. The specimen sequenced was PBMCs. These receptors were taken from a female donor in good health and CMV-seronegative.

This clone was recorded once. The chain uses TRBV11-2 and TRBJ1-2, with D uncertain. Trimming pared 1 base from V and 4 bases from J, leaving 10 bases between. This CDR3 is 14 amino acids long. Per germline, CDR1 SGHAT and CDR2 FQNNGV. The CDR3 coding sequence is TGTGCCAGCAGCTTAGGATCCCTAGGCTATGGCTACACCTTC. Its translation is CASSLGSLGYGYTF.

The V and J genes are TRBV2 and TRBJ2-1, with 7 bases aligning to TRBD2. CDR3 length equals 16 residues. Germline CDR1 is SNHLY and CDR2 is FYNNEI. With V trimmed by 7 bases and J by 5 bases, 14 bases remained unmatched. The CDR3 coding sequence is TGTGCCAGCACCCTCCTAGGGGCGGGGGTCGACAATGAGCAGTTCTTC. Its translation: CASTLLGAGVDNEQFF.

The gene calls are TRBV30 and TRBJ2-2; a possible D gene is TRBD2 (7 bases). The CDR3 contains 17 residues. Germline V gene sequence: CDR1 GTSNPN, CDR2 SVGIG (reference sequence). The germline V and J ends were trimmed by 2 bases and 4 bases, with 20 bases remaining between them. The CDR3 here is CAWSLGDGGRGTGELFF. CDR3 DNA sequence: TGTGCCTGGAGTCTGGGGGACGGGGGGCGAGGCACCGGGGAGCTGTTTTTT.

The chain has TRBV29-1 and TRBJ2-1; TRBD2 is a possible D gene (5 bases). This CDR3 is 18 amino acids long. In germline, CDR1 is SQVTM, CDR2 ANQGSEA. V was cut by 0 bases and J by 2 bases, with 20 bases left in between. The CDR3 is CSVEDPSAWETAYNEQFF. Written as DNA, the CDR3 is TGCAGCGTTGAAGATCCTTCTGCGTGGGAGACCGCCTACAATGAGCAGTTCTTC.

The V gene is TRBV5-1, the J gene TRBJ1-4; tentatively, D is TRBD1 (5 bases). Per germline, CDR1 SGHRS and CDR2 YFSETQ. This CDR3 comprises 16 residues. Trimming pared 1 base from V and 0 bases from J, leaving 10 bases between. CDR3: CASSLPRGTTNEKLFF. DNA of the CDR3: TGCGCCAGCAGCTTGCCCCGGGGGACAACTAATGAAAAACTGTTTTTT.

J is TRBJ2-7 and V is TRBV5-4, with D hard to call. There are 14 residues in the CDR3. Trimming took 4 bases from V and 3 from J, leaving 14 bases between them. Germline loops: CDR1 SGHNT, CDR2 YYREEE (reference sequence). CDR3 DNA: TGTGCCAGCAGCCTTAAAGGCGGAAACTACGAGCAGTACTTC. Its protein product is CASSLKGGNYEQYF.

This clone was recorded a few times. The rearrangement links TRBV5-4 to TRBJ2-7; 14 bases are shared with TRBD2. This CDR3 is 20 amino acids long. The V segment lost 0 bases and the J segment 4 bases; nucleotides outside the gene matches: 15. Germline V gene sequence: CDR1 SGHNT, CDR2 YYREEE (reference sequence). This chain's CDR3 is CASSLVASGTSGRRRYEQYF. CDR3 sequence (DNA): TGTGCCAGCAGCTTGGTCGCCTCCGGGACTAGCGGGAGAAGGAGGTACGAGCAGTACTTC.

The chain links TRBV6-5 to TRBJ1-6; D not resolved. Trimming took 7 bases from V and 7 from J, leaving 8 bases between them. The CDR3 has 12 residues. Germline V gives CDR1 MNHEY, CDR2 SVGAGI. The DNA of the CDR3 is TGTGCCAGCACCACTCTAAATTCACCCCTCCACTTT. It encodes CASTTLNSPLHF.

The gene calls are TRBV5-1 and TRBJ2-7, with TRBD1 as a possible D gene (6 bases). The CDR3 consists of 14 residues. V lost 0 bases, J lost 3 bases, and 10 bases lay in between. In germline, CDR1 is SGHRS, CDR2 YFSETQ. CDR3 nucleotide sequence: TGCGCCAGCAGCTTGGACCGGGACATCTACGAGCAGTACTTC. Encoded protein: CASSLDRDIYEQYF. Filled out from reference TRBV5-1 and TRBJ2-7, the complete variable domain reads KAGVTQTPRYLIKTRGQQVTLSCSPISGHRSVSWYQQTPGQGLQFLFEYFSETQRNKGNFPGRFSGRQFSNSRSEMNVSTLELGDSALYLCASSLDRDIYEQYFGPGTRLTVT.

With respect to this clone: The junction departs from germline at one end; a sequencing error may be responsible. The rearrangement joins TRBV29-1 to TRBJ2-3, with 10 bases lining up with TRBD2. Germline lookup yields CDR1 SQVTM and CDR2 ANQGSEA. This CDR3 region has 14 residues. The CDR3 here is CSVVSSGSKDTQYF. CDR3 DNA sequence: TGCAGCGTTGTGTCTAGCGGGAGCAAAGATACGCAGTATTTT.

V is TRBV7-2 and J is TRBJ2-1, with a possible D match to TRBD1 (6 bases). Trimming stripped 4 bases from V and 6 bases from J, with 16 bases between. Germline assignment: CDR1 SGHTA and CDR2 FQGNSA. This CDR3 has 15 amino acids. CDR3 nucleotides: TGTGCCAGCAGCTGGCTCTCGGCAGGGGTCAATGAGCAGTTCTTC. Translated: CASSWLSAGVNEQFF.